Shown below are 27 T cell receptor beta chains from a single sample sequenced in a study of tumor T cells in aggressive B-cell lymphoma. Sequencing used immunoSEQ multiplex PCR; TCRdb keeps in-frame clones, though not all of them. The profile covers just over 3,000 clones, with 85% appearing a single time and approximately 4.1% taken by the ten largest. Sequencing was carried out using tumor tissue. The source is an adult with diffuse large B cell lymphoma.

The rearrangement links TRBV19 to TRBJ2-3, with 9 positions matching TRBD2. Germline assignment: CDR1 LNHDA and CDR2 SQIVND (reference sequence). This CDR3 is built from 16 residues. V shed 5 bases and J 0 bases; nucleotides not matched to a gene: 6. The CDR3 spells CASSARTSASTDTQYF. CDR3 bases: TGTGCCAGTAGTGCCCGGACTAGCGCTAGCACAGATACGCAGTATTTT.

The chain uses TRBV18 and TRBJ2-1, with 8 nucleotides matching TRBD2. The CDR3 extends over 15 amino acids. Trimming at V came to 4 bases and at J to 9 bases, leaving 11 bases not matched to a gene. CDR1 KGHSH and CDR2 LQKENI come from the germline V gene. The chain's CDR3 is CASSRDGGAGGEQFF. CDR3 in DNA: TGTGCCAGCTCACGGGACGGGGGGGCCGGCGGTGAGCAGTTCTTC.

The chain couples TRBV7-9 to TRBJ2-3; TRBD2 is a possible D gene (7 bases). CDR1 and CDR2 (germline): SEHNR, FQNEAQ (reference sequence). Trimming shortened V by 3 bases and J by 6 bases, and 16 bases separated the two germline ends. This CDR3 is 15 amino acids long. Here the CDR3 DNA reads TGTGCCAGCAGCTTGCGGGGGCGGGGGTTGGATACGCAGTATTTT. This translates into CASSLRGRGLDTQYF.

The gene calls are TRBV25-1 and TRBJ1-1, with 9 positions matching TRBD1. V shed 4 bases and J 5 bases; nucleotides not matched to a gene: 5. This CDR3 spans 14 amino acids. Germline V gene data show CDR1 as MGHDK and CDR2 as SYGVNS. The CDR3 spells CASSVQGARTEAFF. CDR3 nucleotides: TGTGCCAGCAGTGTACAGGGGGCCAGGACTGAAGCTTTCTTT.

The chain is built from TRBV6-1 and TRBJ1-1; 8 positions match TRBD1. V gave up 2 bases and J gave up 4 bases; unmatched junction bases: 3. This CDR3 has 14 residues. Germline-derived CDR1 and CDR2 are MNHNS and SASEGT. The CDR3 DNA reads TGTGCCAGCAGTGAATACACAGGGGGCACTGAAGCTTTCTTT. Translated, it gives CASSEYTGGTEAFF.

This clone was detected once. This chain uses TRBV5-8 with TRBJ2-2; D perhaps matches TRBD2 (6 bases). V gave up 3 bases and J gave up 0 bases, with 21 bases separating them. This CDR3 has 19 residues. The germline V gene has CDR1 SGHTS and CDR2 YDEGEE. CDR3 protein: CASSWGPLAAGSNTGELFF. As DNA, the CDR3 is TGTGCCAGCAGCTGGGGCCCCCTGGCAGCGGGTTCGAACACCGGGGAGCTGTTTTTT.

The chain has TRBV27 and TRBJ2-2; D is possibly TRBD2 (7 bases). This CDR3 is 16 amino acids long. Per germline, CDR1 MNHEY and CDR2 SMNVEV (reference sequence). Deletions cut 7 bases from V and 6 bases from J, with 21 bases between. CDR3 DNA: TGTGCCAGCACCTCGAGGGGGGGCTGGATGCCCGGGGAGCTGTTTTTT. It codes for CASTSRGGWMPGELFF.

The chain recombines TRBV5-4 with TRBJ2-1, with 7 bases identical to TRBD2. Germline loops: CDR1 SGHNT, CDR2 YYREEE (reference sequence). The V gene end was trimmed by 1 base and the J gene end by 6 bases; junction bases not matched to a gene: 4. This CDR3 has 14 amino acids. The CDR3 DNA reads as TGTGCCAGCAGCTTGAGCGGGGCGGGCAATGAGCAGTTCTTC. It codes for CASSLSGAGNEQFF.

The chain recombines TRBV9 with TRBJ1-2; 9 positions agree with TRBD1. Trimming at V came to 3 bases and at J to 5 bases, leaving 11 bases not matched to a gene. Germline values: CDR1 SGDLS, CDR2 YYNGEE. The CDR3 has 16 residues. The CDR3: CASSDPFTGGGYGYTF. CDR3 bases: TGTGCCAGCAGCGACCCTTTTACAGGGGGCGGGTATGGCTACACCTTC.

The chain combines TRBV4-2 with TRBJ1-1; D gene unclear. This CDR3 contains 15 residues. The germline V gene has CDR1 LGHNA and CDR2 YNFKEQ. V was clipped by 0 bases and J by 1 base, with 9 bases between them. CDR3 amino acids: CASSQDQRQNTEAFF. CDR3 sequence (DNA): TGTGCCAGCAGCCAAGATCAGCGTCAGAACACTGAAGCTTTCTTT.

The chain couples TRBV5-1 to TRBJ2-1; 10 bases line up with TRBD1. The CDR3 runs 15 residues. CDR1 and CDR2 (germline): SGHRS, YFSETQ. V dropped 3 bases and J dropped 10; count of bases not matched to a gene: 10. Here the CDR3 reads CASSWRQGASNEQFF. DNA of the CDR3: TGCGCCAGCAGCTGGAGACAGGGGGCCTCCAACGAGCAGTTCTTC.

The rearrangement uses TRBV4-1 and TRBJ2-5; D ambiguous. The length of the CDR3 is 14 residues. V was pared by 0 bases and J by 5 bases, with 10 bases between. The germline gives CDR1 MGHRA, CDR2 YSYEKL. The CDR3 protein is CASSQEALFETQYF. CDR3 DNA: TGCGCCAGCAGCCAAGAAGCTCTGTTTGAGACCCAGTACTTC.

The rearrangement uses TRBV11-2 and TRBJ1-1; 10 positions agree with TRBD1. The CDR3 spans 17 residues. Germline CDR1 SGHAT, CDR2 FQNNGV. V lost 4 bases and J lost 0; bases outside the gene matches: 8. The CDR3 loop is CASSSARDRGMNTEAFF. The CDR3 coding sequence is TGTGCCAGCAGCTCAGCCAGGGACAGGGGTATGAACACTGAAGCTTTCTTT.

CDR3 in amino acids: CASSYTGDYNEQFF. CDR3 DNA sequence: TGTGCCAGCAGTTACACCGGGGACTACAATGAGCAGTTCTTC. This chain joins TRBV6-5 and TRBJ2-1, with TRBD2 as a possible D gene (5 bases). The CDR3 spans 14 residues. Germline V gives CDR1 MNHEY, CDR2 SVGAGI. Trimming took off 2 bases at V and 3 bases at J, with 8 bases between the two ends.

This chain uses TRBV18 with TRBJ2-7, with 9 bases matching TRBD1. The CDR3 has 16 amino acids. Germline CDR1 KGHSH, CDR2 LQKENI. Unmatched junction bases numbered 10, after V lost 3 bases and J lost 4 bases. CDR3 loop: CASSPVAGQGFYEQYF. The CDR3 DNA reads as TGTGCCAGCTCACCTGTGGCGGGACAGGGATTTTACGAGCAGTACTTC.

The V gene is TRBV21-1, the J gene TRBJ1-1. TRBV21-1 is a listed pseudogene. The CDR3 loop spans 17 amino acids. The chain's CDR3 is CASRNWLANTIRTEAFF. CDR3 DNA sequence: TGTGCCAGCAGGAATTGGCTAGCTAACACAATTCGCACTGAAGCTTTCTTT.

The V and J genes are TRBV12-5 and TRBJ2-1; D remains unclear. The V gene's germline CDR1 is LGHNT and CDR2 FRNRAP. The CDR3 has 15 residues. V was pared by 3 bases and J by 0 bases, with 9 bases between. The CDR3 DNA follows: TGTGCTAGTGGTTTTTATCCTAGCTCCTACAATGAGCAGTTCTTC. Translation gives CASGFYPSSYNEQFF. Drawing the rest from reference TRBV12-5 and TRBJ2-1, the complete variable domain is DARVTQTPRHKVTEMGQEVTMRCQPILGHNTVFWYRQTMMQGLELLAYFRNRAPLDDSGMPKDRFSAEMPDATLATLKIQPSEPRDSAVYFCASGFYPSSYNEQFFGPGTRLTVL.

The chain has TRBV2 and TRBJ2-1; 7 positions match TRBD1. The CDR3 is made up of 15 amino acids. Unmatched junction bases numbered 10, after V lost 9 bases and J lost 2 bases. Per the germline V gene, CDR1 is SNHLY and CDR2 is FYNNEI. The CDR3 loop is CASGETGLTYNEQFF. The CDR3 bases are TGTGCCAGTGGTGAGACAGGGTTGACCTACAATGAGCAGTTCTTC.

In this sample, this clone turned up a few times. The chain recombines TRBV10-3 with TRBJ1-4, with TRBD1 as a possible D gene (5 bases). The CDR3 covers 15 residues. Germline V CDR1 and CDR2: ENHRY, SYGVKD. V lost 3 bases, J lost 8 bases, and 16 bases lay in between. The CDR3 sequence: CAISEGQGGSEKLFF. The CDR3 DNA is TGTGCCATCAGTGAAGGTCAGGGAGGCTCCGAAAAACTGTTTTTT.

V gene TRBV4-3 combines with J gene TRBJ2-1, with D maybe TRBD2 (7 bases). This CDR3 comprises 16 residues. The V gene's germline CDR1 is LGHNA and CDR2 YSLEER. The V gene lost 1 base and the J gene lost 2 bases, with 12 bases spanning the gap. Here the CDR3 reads CASSQVGGGPYNEQFF. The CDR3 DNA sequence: TGCGCCAGCAGCCAAGTAGGGGGGGGCCCCTACAATGAGCAGTTCTTC.

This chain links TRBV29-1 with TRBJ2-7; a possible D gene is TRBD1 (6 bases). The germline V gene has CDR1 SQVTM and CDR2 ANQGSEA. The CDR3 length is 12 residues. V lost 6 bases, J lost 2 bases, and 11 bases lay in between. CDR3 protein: CSVLQGTYEQYF. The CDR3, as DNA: TGCAGCGTCTTACAGGGAACCTACGAGCAGTACTTC.

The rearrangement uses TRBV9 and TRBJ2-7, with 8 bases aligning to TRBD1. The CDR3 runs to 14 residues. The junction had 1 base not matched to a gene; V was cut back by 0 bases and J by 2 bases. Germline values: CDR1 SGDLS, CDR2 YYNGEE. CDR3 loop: CASSVDRGAYEQYF. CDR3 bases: TGTGCCAGCAGCGTAGACAGGGGGGCCTACGAGCAGTACTTC.

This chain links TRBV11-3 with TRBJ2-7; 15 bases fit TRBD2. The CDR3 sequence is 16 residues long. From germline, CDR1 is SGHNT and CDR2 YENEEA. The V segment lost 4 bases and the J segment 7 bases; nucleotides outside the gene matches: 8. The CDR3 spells CASSSGLAGGRGEQYF. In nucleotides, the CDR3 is TGTGCCAGCAGCTCGGGACTAGCGGGGGGCCGAGGGGAGCAGTACTTC.

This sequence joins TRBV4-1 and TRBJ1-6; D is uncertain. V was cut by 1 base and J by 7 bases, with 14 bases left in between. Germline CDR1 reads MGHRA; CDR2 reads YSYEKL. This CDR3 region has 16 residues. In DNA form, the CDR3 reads TGCGCCAGCAGCCAAGCTGGCGCGGGGAAAAATTCACCCCTCCACTTT. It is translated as CASSQAGAGKNSPLHF.

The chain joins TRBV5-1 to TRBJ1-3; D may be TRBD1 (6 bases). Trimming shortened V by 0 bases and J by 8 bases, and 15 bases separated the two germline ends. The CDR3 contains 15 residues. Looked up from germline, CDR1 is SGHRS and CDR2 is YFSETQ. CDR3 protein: CASSLEDRAQDTIYF. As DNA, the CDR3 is TGCGCCAGCAGCTTGGAGGACAGAGCCCAGGACACCATATATTTT.

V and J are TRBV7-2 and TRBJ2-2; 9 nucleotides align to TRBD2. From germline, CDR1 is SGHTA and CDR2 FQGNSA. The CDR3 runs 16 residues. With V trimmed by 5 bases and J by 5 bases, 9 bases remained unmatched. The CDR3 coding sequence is TGTGCCAGCAGCCCCGCTAGCGGGGACCGAACCGGGGAGCTGTTTTTT. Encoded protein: CASSPASGDRTGELFF.

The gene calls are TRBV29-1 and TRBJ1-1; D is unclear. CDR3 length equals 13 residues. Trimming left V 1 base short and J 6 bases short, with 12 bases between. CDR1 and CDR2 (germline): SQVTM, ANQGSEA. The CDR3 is CSVEGGMVAEAFF. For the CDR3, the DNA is TGCAGCGTTGAAGGAGGAATGGTGGCTGAAGCTTTCTTT.